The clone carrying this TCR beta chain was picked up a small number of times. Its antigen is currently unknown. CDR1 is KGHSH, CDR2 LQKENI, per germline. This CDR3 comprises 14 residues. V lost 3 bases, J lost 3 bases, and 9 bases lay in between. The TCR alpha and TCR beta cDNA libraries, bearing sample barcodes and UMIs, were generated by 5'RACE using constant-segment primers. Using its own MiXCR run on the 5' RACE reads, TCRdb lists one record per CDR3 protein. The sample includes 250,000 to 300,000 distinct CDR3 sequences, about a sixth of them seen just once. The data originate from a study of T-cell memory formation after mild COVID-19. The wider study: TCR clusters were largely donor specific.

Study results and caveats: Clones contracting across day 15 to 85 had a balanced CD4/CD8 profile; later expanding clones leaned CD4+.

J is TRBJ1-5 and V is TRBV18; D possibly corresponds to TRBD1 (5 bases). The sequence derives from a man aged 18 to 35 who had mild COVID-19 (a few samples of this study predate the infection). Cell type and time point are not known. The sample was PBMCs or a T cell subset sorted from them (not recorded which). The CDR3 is CASSPQGYNQPQHF. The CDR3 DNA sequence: TGTGCCAGCTCACCCCAGGGTTACAATCAGCCCCAGCATTTT.